The T cell receptor (beta chain) described here comes from a study of CD4 T cells in relation to SARS-CoV-2 and coronaviruses. Across the study: PBMCs were cultured with antigen for roughly 11 days before TCR beta sequencing. No peptide or an HIV-1 Nef peptide pool served as negative control.

Unexposed donor CD4+ T cells date from about 2011-2018, before the COVID-19 pandemic. After around nine days of culture, CD4+ T cells were isolated. Unexposed-donor CD4+ T cells were probed with SARS-CoV-2 S/N and four cold-coronavirus spikes, cells permitting. In regard to this clone: The antigen is unknown.

Germline V lookup: CDR1 SGHKS, CDR2 YYEKEE (reference sequence). V was cut by 0 bases and J by 0 bases, with 10 bases left in between. The CDR3 loop spans 17 amino acids. The protocol was immunoSEQ multiplex PCR, while the TCRdb copy is restricted to in-frame clones and leaves out a portion. The profile shows around 20,000 clones, approximately 80% of them singletons. Sequencing was performed on CD4+ T cells from PBMCs, cultured in vitro. The TCR originated in a human donor in good health. V gene TRBV5-5 combines with J gene TRBJ2-6, with D unresolved. Written as DNA, the CDR3 is TGTGCCAGCAGCTTGGACCGTGCGAGCTCTGGGGCCAACGTCCTGACTTTC. Translation gives CASSLDRASSGANVLTF.